Each of the 16 T cell receptor beta chains below was sequenced from the same sample in a study of shared clonotypes between healthy human individuals (dated by TCRdb to about 2020). The library came from the immunoSEQ multiplex PCR assay. TCRdb's version of the immuneACCESS table is confined to in-frame rearrangements and falls short of the full clone set. An unresolved V gene accounts for under half of the shortfall where checked; the remainder is of unknown origin. The sample records about 2.3 million clones, just over 90% of which are singletons. The biggest ten clones account for about 0.39% of the sample. Source material: naive CD4+ T cells from PBMCs. The cell subset or site label corresponds to: CD45RA+ positively selected. These receptor sequences come from a man aged 18-30 years in good health. Some clones in this sample may be carry-over from other donors' samples.

With regard to this clone: This CDR3 is also generated by other DNA sequences in the sample. The chain uses TRBV4-1 and TRBJ2-3, with 8 positions matching TRBD2. The CDR3 spans 17 residues. CDR1 MGHRA and CDR2 YSYEKL come from the germline V gene. The V segment lost 6 bases and the J segment 0 bases; nucleotides outside the gene matches: 11. Written as DNA, the CDR3 is TGCGCCAGCAGTCCCGTTGGGCTAGCGGGCAGCACAGATACGCAGTATTTT. Its protein is CASSPVGLAGSTDTQYF.

The chain has TRBV7-5 and TRBJ1-2. TRBV7-5 is given as a pseudogene. CDR3 length equals 14 residues. Here the CDR3 DNA reads TGTGTGGGTAACGTGGAAGGATATAACTATGGCTACACCTTC. Its protein product is CVGNVEGYNYGYTF.

The rearrangement joins TRBV2 to TRBJ1-1; D is uncertain. This CDR3 is 11 amino acids long. CDR1 SNHLY and CDR2 FYNNEI come from the germline V gene. V was clipped by 8 bases and J by 11 bases, with 15 bases between them. CDR3 coding DNA: TGTGCCAGCGATGATGTCTCGATGGCTTTCTTT. This sequence encodes CASDDVSMAFF.

The DNA for the CDR3 is TGTGCCAGCAGTCTCCTTGAGCGGCGGAAAAGAGGGGAGCAGTTCTTC. This sequence encodes CASSLLERRKRGEQFF. The chain has TRBV28 and TRBJ2-1; D is perhaps TRBD2 (5 bases). The CDR3 is 16 residues long. Trimming cost V 5 bases and J 10 bases, with 24 bases left between them. Germline assignment: CDR1 MDHEN and CDR2 SYDVKM.

The chain's CDR3 is CASSPGLAGNEQYF. In DNA, the CDR3 is TGTGCCAGCAGCCCGGGACTAGCGGGCAACGAGCAGTACTTC. The V gene is TRBV11-2, the J gene TRBJ2-7; 12 bases match TRBD2. CDR1 and CDR2 (germline): SGHAT, FQNNGV. The CDR3 runs to 14 residues. After removal of 5 bases from V and 5 bases from J, the junction contained 4 bases not matched to a gene.

The chain couples TRBV13 to TRBJ2-7; possible D gene TRBD2, 5 bases. The germline V gene has CDR1 PRHDT and CDR2 FYEKMQ (reference sequence). V lost 4 bases and J 5 bases, leaving 15 bases between the germline ends. This CDR3 region has 14 residues. In nucleotides, the CDR3 is TGTGCCAGCAGCTCGGTTGAGGGCCGGGACGAGCAGTACTTC. This translates into CASSSVEGRDEQYF.

This chain uses TRBV6-1 with TRBJ1-2; D is possibly TRBD1 (6 bases). The V and J ends lost 1 base and 4 bases respectively, with 10 bases between them. The CDR3 runs 14 residues. The germline V gene has CDR1 MNHNS and CDR2 SASEGT. The CDR3 protein is CASSEGAGVYGYTF. The DNA for the CDR3 is TGTGCCAGCAGTGAAGGTGCAGGGGTCTATGGCTACACCTTC.

This clone appeared once. The J gene is TRBJ1-3, the V gene TRBV2; TRBD1 matches 7 bases. CDR3 size: 15 residues. CDR1 and CDR2 (germline): SNHLY, FYNNEI. J was trimmed by 4 bases and V by 6 bases; bases with no gene match: 9. The CDR3 nucleotides read TGTGCCAGCAGCCGAGGGACAGAGCTGGGAAACACCATATATTTT. This codes for CASSRGTELGNTIYF. The full variable domain, with the rest looked up from reference TRBV2 and TRBJ1-3, is EPEVTQTPSHQVTQMGQEVILRCVPISNHLYFYWYRQILGQKVEFLVSFYNNEISEKSEIFDDQFSVERPDGSNFTLKIRSTKLEDSAMYFCASSRGTELGNTIYFGEGSWLTVV.

The V call is TRBV10-3, the J call TRBJ1-4; tentative D call: TRBD1 (5 bases). The V gene's germline CDR1 is ENHRY and CDR2 SYGVKD. There are 14 residues in the CDR3. V was pared by 6 bases and J by 6 bases, with 14 bases between. The DNA of the CDR3 is TGTGCCATCAGCGACAGTGGGGGAGATGAAAAACTGTTTTTT. Residues: CAISDSGGDEKLFF.

The rearrangement joins TRBV7-2 to TRBJ1-2; 7 nucleotides agree with TRBD1. V was pared by 5 bases and J by 1 base, with 10 bases of the junction left unmatched. CDR1 and CDR2 (germline): SGHTA, FQGNSA. The CDR3 has 16 residues. The CDR3, as DNA: TGTGCCAGCAGCCCAAGGGCGGGACAGAGTAACTATGGCTACACCTTC. Translation gives CASSPRAGQSNYGYTF.

This clone was counted only a few times. The chain uses TRBV7-9 and TRBJ2-6; TRBD1 might be the D (6 bases). The germline CDR1 and CDR2 sequences are SEHNR and FQNEAQ (reference sequence). V lost 4 bases, J lost 0 bases, and 16 bases lay in between. CDR3 length: 18 amino acids. Here the CDR3 reads CASSYGRQGLSGANVLTF. CDR3 DNA sequence: TGTGCCAGCAGCTACGGGCGGCAGGGGCTCTCTGGGGCCAACGTCCTGACTTTC.

J is TRBJ2-2 and V is TRBV11-2; D is unclear. The CDR3 consists of 15 residues. The V gene lost 3 bases and the J gene lost 2 bases, with 10 bases spanning the gap. The germline V gene has CDR1 SGHAT and CDR2 FQNNGV. The CDR3 DNA is TGTGCCAGCAGCTTCACGGCTCTCAACACCGGGGAGCTGTTTTTT. Protein: CASSFTALNTGELFF.

The J gene is TRBJ1-2, the V gene TRBV9; no definite D call. CDR3 length: 15 amino acids. With 4 bases removed from V and 0 bases from J, the gap between germline ends came to 13 bases. The V gene's germline CDR1 is SGDLS and CDR2 YYNGEE. The CDR3 bases are TGTGCCAGCAGCCGAGGGCACCTACCTAACTATGGCTACACCTTC. Translated, it gives CASSRGHLPNYGYTF.

As to this clone: Other DNA sequences from this sample encode an identical CDR3 as well. The chain employs TRBV28 and TRBJ2-1, with TRBD2 identical over 10 bases. The CDR3 extends over 16 amino acids. Unmatched junction bases numbered 5, after V lost 6 bases and J lost 0 bases. Germline values: CDR1 MDHEN, CDR2 SYDVKM. DNA for the CDR3: TGTGCCAGCAGGCCGGGACTAGCGAGCTCCTACAATGAGCAGTTCTTC. As protein: CASRPGLASSYNEQFF. The entire variable domain, with the rest obtained from reference TRBV28 and TRBJ2-1, is as follows: DVKVTQSSRYLVKRTGEKVFLECVQDMDHENMFWYRQDPGLGLRLIYFSYDVKMKEKGDIPEGYSVSREKKERFSLILESASTNQTSMYLCASRPGLASSYNEQFFGPGTRLTVL.

The CDR3 sequence: CASSPRRDRELQFF. Here the CDR3 DNA reads TGTGCCAGCTCACCCCGGCGGGACAGAGAATTGCAGTTCTTC. The chain is built from TRBV18 and TRBJ2-1, with TRBD1 as a possible D gene (7 bases). CDR3 length equals 14 residues. Germline values: CDR1 KGHSH, CDR2 LQKENI. Trimming removed 3 bases from V and 12 bases from J, with 18 bases in between.

The chain links TRBV6-6 to TRBJ1-5; D gene ambiguous. V lost 7 bases and J lost 0, with 7 bases in between. Germline V gene data show CDR1 as MNHNY and CDR2 as SVGAGI (reference sequence). The CDR3 has 13 amino acids. CDR3 DNA: TGTGCCAGCACCCTATATAGCAATCAGCCCCAGCATTTT. Translation: CASTLYSNQPQHF.